This paragraph reports one T cell receptor (beta chain). Antigen specificity is unknown. The sample comes from a study of PD-L1 blockade in urothelial cancer. Across the study: The study recovered a median of around 130,000 T cells per blood sample.

The data were produced by immunoSEQ multiplex PCR, yet TCRdb's version contains in-frame clones alone and is incomplete. The sample holds about 57,000 clones; 81% are singletons and the top ten take more than 5.5%. The time point denotes: pretreatment peripheral blood. J lost 7 bases, V lost 2 bases, and 13 bases had no gene match. From germline, CDR1 is LGHNA and CDR2 YNFKEQ. The CDR3 consists of 16 residues. Notes on the study in general: Pretreatment clonality of the blood TCR repertoire below the median was predictive of superior survival.

The TCR originated in a man between 65 and 85 years old with urothelial cancer. The chain links TRBV4-2 to TRBJ2-5, with TRBD2 matching over 7 bases. Material: PBMCs, obtained around atezolizumab (anti-PD-L1) treatment. CDR3 residues: CASSQSGGRAMGTQYF. CDR3 DNA sequence: TGTGCCAGCAGCCAATCGGGTGGGAGGGCTATGGGGACCCAGTACTTC.